Listed here are 22 T cell receptor beta chains from one sample, sequenced in a study of blood T cell repertoires in COVID-19. Data came from immunoSEQ multiplex PCR; TCRdb stores just in-frame clones and leaves some out. There are under 250,000 clones in the sample; 89% occur only once, and around 4.8% lies in the top ten. The material sequenced was peripheral blood. Source of these receptors: a woman in her 40s with acute or convalescent COVID-19.

The rearrangement joins TRBV27 to TRBJ1-6; D gene ambiguous. Trimming cost V 0 bases and J 10 bases, with 10 bases left between them. CDR1 MNHEY and CDR2 SMNVEV come from the germline V gene (reference sequence). The CDR3 totals 14 residues. The CDR3, as DNA: TGTGCCAGCAGTTTATCCAGCTACAGATCACCCCTCCACTTT. It is translated as CASSLSSYRSPLHF.

The V and J genes are TRBV5-5 and TRBJ2-7; the match to TRBD1 covers 7 bases. The ends lost 0 bases at V and 0 bases at J; junction bases unmatched: 3. CDR3 size: 15 residues. In germline, CDR1 is SGHKS, CDR2 YYEKEE (reference sequence). CDR3 DNA: TGTGCCAGCAGCTTGGGACAGGGTAGCTCCTACGAGCAGTACGTC. This translates into CASSLGQGSSYEQYV.

CDR3 protein: CASSHRDGGAFF. For the CDR3, the DNA is TGTGCCAGCAGCCACAGGGATGGGGGAGCTTTCTTT. The V gene is TRBV7-8, the J gene TRBJ1-1; a possible D gene is TRBD1 (6 bases). Trimming left V 5 bases short and J 10 bases short, with 14 bases between. In germline, CDR1 is SGHVS, CDR2 FQNEAQ. The CDR3 loop spans 12 amino acids.

The J gene is TRBJ2-3, the V gene TRBV2, with 12 bases that match TRBD2. This CDR3 is built from 18 residues. V gave up 2 bases and J gave up 6 bases; unmatched junction bases: 12. Germline CDR1 is SNHLY and CDR2 is FYNNEI. For the CDR3, the DNA is TGTGCCAGCAGTGAATGGCTAGCGGGGGGGTCCGGCGTTGATACGCAGTATTTT. Its translation is CASSEWLAGGSGVDTQYF.

The chain couples TRBV7-2 to TRBJ2-6; the D gene is possibly TRBD1 (5 bases). Looked up from germline, CDR1 is SGHTA and CDR2 is FQGNSA. The V end was cut by 3 bases, the J end by 0 bases, with 18 bases between. The CDR3 spans 19 residues. CDR3 coding DNA: TGTGCCAGCAGCTTGACAGTACCATCCAAGAGCTCTGGGGCCAACGTCCTGACTTTC. This encodes CASSLTVPSKSSGANVLTF.

The chain combines TRBV21-1 with TRBJ2-7; TRBD2 is the table's D call, not checked against the DNA. TRBV21-1 is given as a pseudogene. CDR3 length equals 12 residues. The CDR3, as DNA: TGTGCCAGCAGCAAAGACGGGAACGAGCAGTACGTC. It translates to CASSKDGNEQYV.

The chain links TRBV6-5 to TRBJ2-3, with TRBD1 identical over 7 bases. J lost 1 base, V lost 4 bases, and 5 bases had no gene match. The germline V gene has CDR1 MNHEY and CDR2 SVGAGI. CDR3 length equals 15 residues. The CDR3 DNA is TGTGCCAGCAGTTCCCGACAGGGCGGCACAGATACGCAGTATTTT. The encoded protein is CASSSRQGGTDTQYF.

This clone was detected a few times. This chain connects TRBV10-2 to TRBJ1-2; TRBD1 agrees at 7 bases. The CDR3 extends over 15 amino acids. The trim removed 3 bases at V and 3 bases at J, leaving 7 bases unmatched. Germline CDR1 reads WSHSY; CDR2 reads SAAADI. CDR3 amino acids: CASSDGTVNDYGYTF. DNA for the CDR3: TGCGCCAGCAGTGATGGGACAGTCAATGACTATGGCTACACCTTC.

The chain carries TRBV6-5 and TRBJ2-3; D may be TRBD2 (6 bases). Trimming took 8 bases from V and 0 from J, leaving 15 bases between them. CDR3 size: 15 residues. Germline V gene data show CDR1 as MNHEY and CDR2 as SVGAGI. In DNA form, the CDR3 reads TGTGCCAGCCCCACCGCAGGGACTAGCACAGATACGCAGTATTTT. Protein: CASPTAGTSTDTQYF.

The rearrangement joins TRBV3-1 (or the pseudogene TRBV3-2) to TRBJ1-2; weak D call: TRBD1 (5 bases). The CDR3 covers 15 residues. The germline gives CDR1 LGHDT, CDR2 YNNKEL (reference sequence). V was cut by 4 bases and J by 4 bases, with 16 bases left in between. The CDR3 here is CASSPNAQGTYGYTF. For the CDR3, the DNA is TGTGCCAGCAGCCCCAACGCGCAGGGAACCTATGGCTACACCTTC.

This clone was counted a single time. V usage is TRBV2 and J usage is TRBJ1-1; 8 nucleotides agree with TRBD1. The ends lost 6 bases at V and 2 bases at J; junction bases unmatched: 5. The germline V gene encodes CDR1 SNHLY and CDR2 FYNNEI. This CDR3 is 14 amino acids long. CDR3 in amino acids: CASSRQGTNTEAFF. Here the CDR3 DNA reads TGTGCCAGCAGCCGACAGGGGACTAACACTGAAGCTTTCTTT. Full variable domain (missing parts from reference TRBV2 and TRBJ1-1): EPEVTQTPSHQVTQMGQEVILRCVPISNHLYFYWYRQILGQKVEFLVSFYNNEISEKSEIFDDQFSVERPDGSNFTLKIRSTKLEDSAMYFCASSRQGTNTEAFFGQGTRLTVV.

The V gene is TRBV18, the J gene TRBJ2-7; D possibly corresponds to TRBD2 (5 bases). This CDR3 is 12 amino acids long. The ends were cut back, 8 bases at V and 6 bases at J, with 14 bases in the middle. CDR1 is KGHSH and CDR2 is LQKENI in the germline V gene. DNA of the CDR3: TGTGCCAGCCGCCCCGGGGTCGGCGAGCAGTACGTC. Translating it yields CASRPGVGEQYV.

This chain links TRBV7-9 with TRBJ1-2; 9 nucleotides agree with TRBD1. The trim removed 3 bases at V and 4 bases at J, leaving 6 bases unmatched. Germline values: CDR1 SEHNR, CDR2 FQNEAQ (reference sequence). The CDR3 is 15 amino acids. Written as DNA, the CDR3 is TGTGCCAGCAGCTTCGGACCGGGACAGGGCTATGGCTACACCTTC. It translates to CASSFGPGQGYGYTF.

The rearrangement links TRBV6-1 to TRBJ1-2, with 8 bases fitting TRBD1. The CDR3 is made up of 15 amino acids. V was pared by 3 bases and J by 0 bases, with 3 bases of the junction left unmatched. Germline CDR1 and CDR2: MNHNS and SASEGT. CDR3 nucleotide sequence: TGTGCCAGCAGTGAGGGGACAGGTTCTAACTATGGCTACACCTTC. Its translation is CASSEGTGSNYGYTF.

This clone was seen only once. The CDR3 protein is CASRPLGGNTEAFF. The CDR3 DNA reads TGTGCCAGCAGACCGCTAGGGGGGAACACTGAAGCTTTCTTT. The rearrangement joins TRBV2 to TRBJ1-1; D might be TRBD1 (6 bases). Trimming left V 6 bases short and J 1 base short, with 12 bases between. Germline V gene sequence: CDR1 SNHLY, CDR2 FYNNEI. The CDR3 totals 14 residues.

The chain uses TRBV5-1 and TRBJ2-5; D may be TRBD2 (6 bases). V lost 0 bases, J lost 5 bases, and 20 bases lay in between. Germline V CDR1 and CDR2: SGHRS, YFSETQ. The CDR3 has 17 residues. The DNA of the CDR3 is TGCGCCAGCAGCTTGGGGGCAATCTCGGGGGTCAAGGAGACCCAGTACTTC. This sequence encodes CASSLGAISGVKETQYF. The full variable domain, rest sourced from reference TRBV5-1 and TRBJ2-5, is KAGVTQTPRYLIKTRGQQVTLSCSPISGHRSVSWYQQTPGQGLQFLFEYFSETQRNKGNFPGRFSGRQFSNSRSEMNVSTLELGDSALYLCASSLGAISGVKETQYFGPGTRLLVL.

The chain joins TRBV6-5 to TRBJ1-3; TRBD1 matches 7 bases. The CDR3 totals 15 residues. V lost 6 bases, J lost 1 base, and 6 bases stayed unmatched. Germline CDR1 is MNHEY and CDR2 is SVGAGI. Here the CDR3 DNA reads TGTGCCAGCAGGCGAACAGGGGTATCTGGAAACACCATATATTTT. Translated, it gives CASRRTGVSGNTIYF.

V and J are TRBV18 and TRBJ2-3; D might be TRBD1 (6 bases). CDR1 is KGHSH, CDR2 LQKENI, per germline. V was clipped by 0 bases and J by 0 bases, with 13 bases between them. The CDR3 consists of 17 residues. Here the CDR3 reads CASSPPGAGFSTDTQYF. The CDR3 coding sequence is TGTGCCAGCTCACCACCGGGGGCGGGTTTCAGCACAGATACGCAGTATTTT.

V gene TRBV12-3 or TRBV12-4 combines with J gene TRBJ1-4, with D perhaps matching TRBD1 (5 bases). The ends were cut back, 6 bases at V and 10 bases at J, with 15 bases in the middle. This CDR3 has 13 residues. CDR3 DNA: TGTGCCAGCAGCCCTCCCGGGGGGAGAAAACTGTTTTTT. Its translation is CASSPPGGRKLFF.

This clone was seen a single time. The chain links TRBV20-1 to TRBJ1-6; D is perhaps TRBD1 (6 bases). The CDR3 has 13 residues. Germline V gives CDR1 DFQATT, CDR2 SNEGSKA (reference sequence). The ends were cut back, 3 bases at V and 9 bases at J, with 12 bases in the middle. The CDR3 DNA reads TGCAGTGCTAGTCAGGGGCGCAGTTCACCCCTCCACTTT. This gives the protein CSASQGRSSPLHF.

The gene calls are TRBV6-1 and TRBJ2-1, with D possibly being TRBD1 (5 bases). The CDR3 sequence is 15 residues long. In germline, CDR1 is MNHNS, CDR2 SASEGT. V was trimmed by 3 bases and J by 5 bases, leaving 14 bases between them. CDR3 nucleotides: TGTGCCAGCAGTGACAGGGTATATGTGCACAATGAGCAGTTCTTC. Amino acids: CASSDRVYVHNEQFF.

The genes are TRBV23-1 and TRBJ2-7, with D perhaps matching TRBD1 (6 bases). TRBV23-1 is an open reading frame whose function is uncertain. The V end lost 3 bases, the J end lost 4 bases, and 31 bases lay between the germline ends. The CDR3 loop spans 20 amino acids. The CDR3 DNA reads TGCGCCAGCAGTCATTTCATTCGACAGACAGGTCCATTAAGACGGTACGAGCAGTACGTC. Protein product: CASSHFIRQTGPLRRYEQYV.